The 9 T cell receptor beta chains below were found in one sample sequenced in a study of T cell repertoires in cytomegalovirus infection. For these TCRs, the target antigens are not known. Using its own MiXCR run on the reads, TCRdb lists one record per CDR3 protein. Of under 450,000 distinct CDR3 sequences in the sample, approximately 35% are singletons; the top ten hold 13%. The sample here was cultured PBMCs, taken from culture after CMV antigen stimulation. These receptors all come from a human donor in good health (CMV status not recorded). Some clones in this sample may be carry-over from other donors' samples.

The chain recombines TRBV27 with TRBJ2-1, with unresolved D. V lost 2 bases and J lost 4, with 6 bases in between. The CDR3 spans 13 residues. Germline CDR1 and CDR2: MNHEY and SMNVEV (reference sequence). CDR3 amino acids: CASSLDQYNEQFF. CDR3 DNA: TGTGCCAGCAGTTTAGACCAATACAATGAGCAGTTCTTC.

The rearrangement links TRBV27 to TRBJ2-3; the D gene is possibly TRBD2 (5 bases). V shed 6 bases and J shed 8 bases, with 30 bases lying between them. The CDR3 loop spans 18 amino acids. Germline values: CDR1 MNHEY, CDR2 SMNVEV (reference sequence). The CDR3 loop reads CASSGLPHRDYQSGTQYF. DNA of the CDR3: TGTGCCAGCAGCGGCCTGCCGCATCGGGATTACCAGTCGGGTACGCAGTATTTT.

The rearrangement links TRBV27 to TRBJ1-1; D not resolved. With 5 bases removed from V and 2 bases from J, the gap between germline ends came to 30 bases. CDR3 length: 20 amino acids. CDR1 and CDR2 (germline): MNHEY, SMNVEV (reference sequence). The CDR3 nucleotides read TGTGCCAGCAGTCGCCTAGGCCGGACGAACCGAATCAGCGAAAACACTGAAGCTTTCTTT. Encoded protein: CASSRLGRTNRISENTEAFF.

This clonotype showed up just a few times. CDR3 sequence (DNA): TGTGCCAGCAGCTTGAATGGTTACGAGCAGTACGTC. This encodes CASSLNGYEQYV. The chain uses TRBV5-4 and TRBJ2-7; D not resolved. CDR3 length equals 12 residues. Germline CDR1 reads SGHNT; CDR2 reads YYREEE (reference sequence). V lost 1 base to trimming and J lost 4 bases, with 6 bases between them.

The chain combines TRBV12-3 or TRBV12-4 with TRBJ2-7; possible D gene TRBD1, 5 bases. The CDR3 spans 13 residues. V gave up 6 bases and J gave up 2 bases, with 11 bases separating them. CDR3 DNA sequence: TGTGCCAGCAGCCCCTCAGGGCCCTACGAGCAGTACTTC. Amino acid sequence: CASSPSGPYEQYF.

V usage is TRBV7-2 and J usage is TRBJ1-6; the D is unclear. The V end was cut by 5 bases, the J end by 9 bases, with 14 bases between. CDR1 and CDR2 (germline): SGHTA, FQGNSA. The CDR3 is 14 residues long. This CDR3 reads CASSVGGYGSPLHF. The CDR3, as DNA: TGTGCCAGCAGCGTCGGTGGCTACGGTTCACCCCTCCACTTT. The variable domain in full, with the rest retrieved from reference TRBV7-2 and TRBJ1-6, is GAGVSQSPSNKVTEKGKDVELRCDPISGHTALYWYRQSLGQGLEFLIYFQGNSAPDKSGLPSDRFSAERTGGSVSTLTIQRTQQEDSAVYLCASSVGGYGSPLHFGNGTRLTVT.

The J gene is TRBJ2-1, the V gene TRBV6-2 or TRBV6-3; TRBD2 matches at 8 bases. From germline, CDR1 is MNHEY and CDR2 SVGEGT. The J segment lost 9 bases and the V segment lost 2 bases, leaving 12 bases of the junction unmatched. This CDR3 comprises 16 residues. The CDR3 nucleotides are TGTGCCAGCAGTTACCCCCAGCTAGCGGGTTCTGTTGAGCAGTTCTTC. This encodes CASSYPQLAGSVEQFF.

The chain links TRBV6-2 or TRBV6-3 to TRBJ2-2; D tentatively reads TRBD1 or TRBD2 (5 bases each). Germline V CDR1 and CDR2: MNHEY, SVGEGT. V was clipped by 2 bases and J by 9 bases, with 13 bases between them. CDR3 length: 14 residues. Here the CDR3 reads CASSYRGGSRELFF. CDR3 nucleotides: TGTGCCAGCAGTTACCGGGGCGGGTCAAGGGAGCTGTTTTTT.

The gene calls are TRBV7-2 and TRBJ2-7; 11 bases are a match to TRBD2. The CDR3 is 12 amino acids. Germline CDR1 and CDR2: SGHTA and FQGNSA. The V and J ends lost 3 bases and 11 bases, in that order; junction bases with no gene match: 3. CDR3 in amino acids: CASSFRLAGKYF. The CDR3, as DNA: TGTGCCAGCAGCTTCCGACTAGCGGGGAAGTACTTC.